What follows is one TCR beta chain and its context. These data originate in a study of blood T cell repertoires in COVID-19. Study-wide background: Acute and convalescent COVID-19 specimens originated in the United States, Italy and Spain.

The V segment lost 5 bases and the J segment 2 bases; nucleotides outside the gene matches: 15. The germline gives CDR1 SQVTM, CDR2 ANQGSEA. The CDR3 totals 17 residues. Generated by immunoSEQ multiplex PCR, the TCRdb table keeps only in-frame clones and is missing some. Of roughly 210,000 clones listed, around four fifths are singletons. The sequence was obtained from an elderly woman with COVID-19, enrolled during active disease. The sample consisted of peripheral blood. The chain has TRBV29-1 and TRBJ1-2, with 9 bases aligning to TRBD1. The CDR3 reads CSVTTPTGGTLNYGYTF. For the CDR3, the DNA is TGCAGCGTTACAACCCCGACAGGGGGGACCTTAAACTATGGCTACACCTTC.